Sequencing of this T cell receptor beta chain was carried out in a study of shared clonotypes between healthy human individuals. Sequencing used immunoSEQ multiplex PCR; TCRdb keeps in-frame clones, though not all of them. This table has roughly 1,600,000 clones, about 98.5% appearing once. Per germline, CDR1 MNHEY and CDR2 SMNVEV (reference sequence). V was trimmed by 3 bases and J by 3 bases, leaving 12 bases between them. CDR3 length: 14 residues. The J gene is TRBJ2-7, the V gene TRBV27; either TRBD1 or TRBD2 may fit D (5 bases each). The sample taken for sequencing was naive CD4+ T cells sorted from blood. Subset indicated: CD45RA+ positively selected. The receptor's source is a young man in good health. The CDR3 coding sequence is TGTGCCAGCAGTTTTTCCGGGGCTTACTACGAGCAGTACTTC. Translation: CASSFSGAYYEQYF.